This TCR beta chain is from a study of blood T cell repertoires in COVID-19. Looking at the study overall: Nucleic acid was either cDNA or gDNA, and it came from T cells, B-cell-depleted T cells, or PBMCs.

In terms of age and location, participants ranged from about 18 to 89 years and lived in about two dozen US areas. As processed by the authors: It was from reference gene primer amplification that nucleated cell counts were estimated. This table comes from immunoSEQ multiplex PCR, and its TCRdb copy is limited to in-frame clones, with some not included. That table is the source of V, J and clone size, and D and trimming were worked out from the DNA. Found here are 120,000 to 150,000 clones, 84% of them singletons; the top ten hold nearly 3.5%. Per the germline V gene, CDR1 is MDHEN and CDR2 is SYDVKM. Unmatched junction bases numbered 15, after V lost 6 bases and J lost 0 bases. This CDR3 is built from 19 residues.

This clonotype was sampled from a woman aged 45-60 years with acute COVID-19. The chain is built from TRBV28 and TRBJ1-5; 9 bases line up with TRBD1. Sequenced sample: PBMCs or T cells enriched from blood (not recorded which). The CDR3 region is CASSLHGTGILYSNQPQHF. DNA of the CDR3: TGTGCCAGCAGCCTCCACGGGACAGGGATTCTGTATAGCAATCAGCCCCAGCATTTT.